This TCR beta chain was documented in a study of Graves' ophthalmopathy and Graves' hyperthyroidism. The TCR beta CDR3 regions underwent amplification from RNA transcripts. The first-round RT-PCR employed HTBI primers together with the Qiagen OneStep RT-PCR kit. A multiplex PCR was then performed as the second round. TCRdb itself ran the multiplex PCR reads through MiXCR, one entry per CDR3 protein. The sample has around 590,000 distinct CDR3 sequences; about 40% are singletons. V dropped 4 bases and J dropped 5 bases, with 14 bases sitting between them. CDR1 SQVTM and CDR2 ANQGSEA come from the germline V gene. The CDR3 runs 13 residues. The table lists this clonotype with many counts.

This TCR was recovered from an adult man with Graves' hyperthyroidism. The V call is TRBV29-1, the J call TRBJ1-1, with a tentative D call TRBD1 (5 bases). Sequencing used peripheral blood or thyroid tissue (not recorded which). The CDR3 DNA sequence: TGCAGCGTTGCGTCAGCAGGGCGAACTGAAGCTTTCTTT. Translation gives CSVASAGRTEAFF.